What follows are 9 T cell receptor beta chains derived from one specimen sequenced in a study of blood T cell repertoires in COVID-19. The table came from immunoSEQ multiplex PCR; TCRdb's copy has only in-frame clones and leaves some out. Among approximately 400,000 clones, roughly four fifths were seen once, and the ten largest hold about 4.8%. Sequencing used PBMCs or T cells enriched from blood (not recorded which). The receptors were sampled from a woman between 45 and 60 years old who had recovered from COVID-19.

V is TRBV11-3 and J is TRBJ2-3, with D tentatively TRBD1 (6 bases). This CDR3 spans 13 amino acids. The V gene lost 6 bases and the J gene lost 6 bases, with 13 bases spanning the gap. The V gene's germline CDR1 is SGHNT and CDR2 YENEEA. CDR3 sequence (DNA): TGTGCCAGCAGGACAGGACTTCAGGATACGCAGTATTTT. Translated: CASRTGLQDTQYF.

The chain carries TRBV7-2 and TRBJ1-6, with a possible D match to TRBD1 (6 bases). The V gene's germline CDR1 is SGHTA and CDR2 FQGNSA. The V end was cut by 6 bases, the J end by 6 bases, with 18 bases between. CDR3 size: 16 residues. DNA of the CDR3: TGTGCCAGCAGTCAAACAGGGTCAACTACTAATTCACCCCTCCACTTT. Amino acids: CASSQTGSTTNSPLHF.

This chain connects TRBV13 to TRBJ2-7; TRBD2 agrees at 12 bases. This CDR3 is built from 16 residues. J gave up 7 bases and V 5 bases, and 12 bases lay outside the gene matches. Germline V gene sequence: CDR1 PRHDT, CDR2 FYEKMQ (reference sequence). CDR3 DNA sequence: TGTGCCAGCAGCCTCATAACTAGCGGGGGGCCAGATGAGCAGTACTTC. It yields the protein CASSLITSGGPDEQYF. The whole variable domain, filled in from reference TRBV13 and TRBJ2-7, reads AAGVIQSPRHLIKEKRETATLKCYPIPRHDTVYWYQQGPGQDPQFLISFYEKMQSDKGSIPDRFSAQQFSDYHSELNMSSLELGDSALYFCASSLITSGGPDEQYFGPGTRLTVT.

The J gene is TRBJ1-4, the V gene TRBV5-1, with TRBD1 matching over 11 bases. The CDR3 totals 13 residues. Looked up from germline, CDR1 is SGHRS and CDR2 is YFSETQ. Trimming took 7 bases from V and 7 from J; bases not matched to a gene: 3. CDR3 loop: CASRTGGGEKLFF. The DNA for the CDR3 is TGCGCCAGCCGGACAGGGGGCGGTGAAAAACTGTTTTTT.

This sequence joins TRBV11-2 and TRBJ1-2; D gene unclear. CDR1 is SGHAT and CDR2 is FQNNGV in the germline V gene. Trimming removed 10 bases at V and 4 bases at J, with 10 bases between. This CDR3 has 11 amino acids. The CDR3: CATERGYGYTF. The CDR3 coding sequence is TGTGCCACCGAGCGCGGCTATGGCTACACCTTC.

This sequence joins TRBV11-3 and TRBJ2-3; D perhaps matches TRBD1 (7 bases). Trimming stripped 5 bases from V and 4 bases from J, with 16 bases between. The CDR3 spans 15 residues. Looked up from germline, CDR1 is SGHNT and CDR2 is YENEEA. CDR3 sequence (DNA): TGTGCCAGCAGCGAGCGACAGGGCGGGGCAGATACGCAGTATTTT. Amino acid sequence: CASSERQGGADTQYF.

This clone was observed a few times. The chain couples TRBV19 to TRBJ1-4; TRBD1 is a possible D gene (6 bases). This CDR3 has 15 residues. CDR1 is LNHDA and CDR2 is SQIVND in the germline V gene (reference sequence). V was trimmed by 7 bases and J by 5 bases, leaving 17 bases between them. The CDR3 is CASTTMDSRNEKLFF. The CDR3, as DNA: TGTGCCAGTACAACAATGGACAGCAGGAATGAAAAACTGTTTTTT. Together with reference TRBV19 and TRBJ1-4, the CDR3 gives the full variable domain: DGGITQSPKYLFRKEGQNVTLSCEQNLNHDAMYWYRQDPGQGLRLIYYSQIVNDFQKGDIAEGYSVSREKKESFPLTVTSAQKNPTAFYLCASTTMDSRNEKLFFGSGTQLSVL.

This chain joins TRBV7-2 and TRBJ2-2, with TRBD2 matching 7 bases. This CDR3 region has 16 residues. With 0 bases clipped from V and 5 bases from J, the junction kept 6 bases outside the gene matches. CDR1 is SGHTA and CDR2 is FQGNSA in the germline V gene. The CDR3 coding sequence is TGTGCCAGCAGCTTAGCGGGCGAGCGGGGAACCGGGGAGCTGTTTTTT. It is translated as CASSLAGERGTGELFF.

J is TRBJ2-3 and V is TRBV2; 7 bases line up with TRBD2. This CDR3 spans 14 amino acids. The germline V gene has CDR1 SNHLY and CDR2 FYNNEI. With 5 bases clipped from V and 2 bases from J, the junction kept 4 bases outside the gene matches. The CDR3 coding sequence is TGTGCCAGCAGTCGGACTAGTATCACAGATACGCAGTATTTT. Residues: CASSRTSITDTQYF.